This record concerns one T cell receptor beta chain sequence. In the source study's methods: Amplification of reference gene primers was used by the study to estimate nucleated cell counts. TCRdb keeps only in-frame clones here, not all; method: immunoSEQ multiplex PCR. The V and J calls and clone size are taken from that table; D and trimming were inferred from the DNA. The sample records under 200,000 clones, around 84% being singletons. Seattle participants joined during active infection and were tracked over time. The data were taken from a study of blood T cell repertoires in COVID-19. Study at large: Acute-phase and convalescent COVID-19 samples originated in the United States, Italy and Spain. From T cells, B-cell-depleted T cells, or PBMCs came the material, which was cDNA or gDNA.

Trimming took 3 bases from V and 2 from J, leaving 10 bases between them. Germline V gives CDR1 KGHSH, CDR2 LQKENI. This CDR3 comprises 15 residues. The chain links TRBV18 to TRBJ2-2; TRBD1 is a possible D gene (6 bases). This receptor was obtained from a man between 60 and 75 years old with COVID-19, enrolled during active disease. The sequenced sample consisted of peripheral blood. In DNA, the CDR3 is TGTGCCAGCTCACCCACAGGGATCAACACCGGGGAGCTGTTTTTT. Amino acids: CASSPTGINTGELFF.